This is a list of T cell receptor beta chains from one sample in a study of blood T cell repertoires in COVID-19. Libraries were prepared by immunoSEQ multiplex PCR; TCRdb keeps only in-frame clonotypes and omits some of them. The sample yields about 210,000 clones, roughly 84% seen once. The specimen was peripheral blood. The origin of the receptors is a man aged 35-49 years who had recovered from COVID-19. CDR3s leave out the opening cysteine and the closing phenylalanine or tryptophan. Some rows mark clone size as missing; the rest say once, few, many or name a class of expanded clone.

J gene: TRBJ2-5; V gene: TRBV11-2; clone size: NA; CDR3 protein: ASSLGQLVGETQY
J gene: TRBJ2-3; V gene: TRBV5-1; clone size: NA; CDR3 protein: ASSPTRGTDTQY
J gene: TRBJ1-2; V gene: TRBV6-5; clone size: few; CDR3 protein: ASSYSNIDRLYGYT
J gene: TRBJ1-5; V gene: TRBV6-4; clone size: NA; CDR3 protein: ASRRDYDSNQPQH
J gene: TRBJ1-5; V gene: TRBV7-2; clone size: NA; CDR3 protein: ASTSGGLRQPQH
J gene: TRBJ2-1; V gene: TRBV11-2; clone size: NA; CDR3 protein: ASRILAGPYNEQF
J gene: TRBJ2-7; V gene: TRBV5-5; clone size: NA; CDR3 protein: ASSLERRNYEQY
J gene: TRBJ2-3; V gene: TRBV5-1; clone size: NA; CDR3 protein: ASGIKTGDSADTQY
J gene: TRBJ2-1; V gene: TRBV5-4; clone size: once; CDR3 protein: ASSLGASGGYNEQF
J gene: TRBJ2-3; V gene: TRBV3-1/TRBV3-2; clone size: NA; CDR3 protein: ASSPGLAGGGGTDTQY
J gene: TRBJ2-7; V gene: TRBV10-1; clone size: NA; CDR3 protein: ASSDPGGDRVVGEQY
J gene: TRBJ1-1; V gene: TRBV7-8; clone size: once; CDR3 protein: ASSLRDRGRMWNTEAF
J gene: TRBJ2-1; V gene: TRBV7-6; clone size: once; CDR3 protein: ASSLNSGRSNEQF
J gene: TRBJ2-1; V gene: TRBV2; clone size: NA; CDR3 protein: ASRPDRYNEQF
J gene: TRBJ1-2; V gene: TRBV4-3; clone size: NA; CDR3 protein: ASSPDGTGYYGYT
J gene: TRBJ2-7; V gene: TRBV7-6; clone size: NA; CDR3 protein: ASSRGREAEQY
J gene: TRBJ1-5; V gene: TRBV15; clone size: NA; CDR3 protein: ATSRDPSRTGGLEPQH
J gene: TRBJ1-2; V gene: TRBV12-3/TRBV12-4; clone size: NA; CDR3 protein: ASSPGNYGYT
J gene: TRBJ1-2; V gene: TRBV25-1; clone size: few; CDR3 protein: ASSEGGTGQDYGYT
J gene: TRBJ1-1; V gene: TRBV9; clone size: many; CDR3 protein: ASSNMESTEAF
J gene: TRBJ1-1; V gene: TRBV5-1; clone size: NA; CDR3 protein: ASSPTGTEAF
J gene: TRBJ1-2; V gene: TRBV4-1; clone size: NA; CDR3 protein: ASSHKPTGANYGYT
J gene: TRBJ2-1; V gene: TRBV25-1; clone size: NA; CDR3 protein: ASTRDYPSYNEQF
J gene: TRBJ2-7; V gene: TRBV5-1; clone size: NA; CDR3 protein: ASSYFYEQY
J gene: TRBJ2-7; V gene: TRBV7-6; clone size: NA; CDR3 protein: ASSPAAQGISYEQY
J gene: TRBJ1-2; V gene: TRBV12-3/TRBV12-4; clone size: NA; CDR3 protein: ATSRGNYGYT
J gene: TRBJ1-6; V gene: TRBV29-1; clone size: NA; CDR3 protein: SVKQGSNSPLH
J gene: TRBJ1-1; V gene: TRBV18; clone size: NA; CDR3 protein: ASSPYAENTEAF
J gene: TRBJ2-5; V gene: TRBV5-5; clone size: once; CDR3 protein: ASSLSGRAYETQY
J gene: TRBJ1-3; V gene: TRBV27; clone size: few; CDR3 protein: ASKLTGTGNTIY
J gene: TRBJ1-5; V gene: TRBV5-1; clone size: NA; CDR3 protein: ASSWTGDQGQPQH
J gene: TRBJ1-1; V gene: TRBV25-1; clone size: NA; CDR3 protein: ASSRVNTEAF
J gene: TRBJ1-1; V gene: TRBV5-6; clone size: NA; CDR3 protein: ASSLRAGRPLFNTEAF
J gene: TRBJ1-1; V gene: TRBV5-4; clone size: NA; CDR3 protein: ASSLAGRNEAF
J gene: TRBJ1-5; V gene: TRBV19; clone size: NA; CDR3 protein: ASAGQGSAVSNQPQH
J gene: TRBJ1-5; V gene: TRBV12-3/TRBV12-4; clone size: once; CDR3 protein: ASREDRGQPQH
J gene: TRBJ2-7; V gene: TRBV2; clone size: few; CDR3 protein: ASSETVLGIYEQY
J gene: TRBJ1-2; V gene: TRBV19; clone size: NA; CDR3 protein: ASSSRGQPSYGYT
J gene: TRBJ1-2; V gene: TRBV6-2/TRBV6-3; clone size: NA; CDR3 protein: ASSYSGGDAGYT